This TCR beta chain was sequenced during a study of T cell responses to AZD1222 COVID-19 vaccine. Across the whole study: Second-dose recipients at about 4 or about 12 weeks were treated as one pooled group. Study-wide findings and caveats: In a largely white British group with more females than males, clonal diversity was possibly underestimated. Dominant at 160-218 and 743-854, vaccine-associated CD4 TCRs also spanned spike. Spike-specific TCR breadth and depth both grew after two AZD1222 doses.

Concerning this clone: What it binds is not known.

Using immunoSEQ multiplex PCR, the repertoire was profiled, and TCRdb retains in-frame clones only, with some absent. The sample holds around 160,000 clones; approximately 90% are singletons and the top ten take roughly 15%. Here the sequenced sample was peripheral blood, taken on day 0 of AZD1222 vaccination. This sequence was found in an adult in good health.

CDR3 loop: CTSSQERSCGYTF. Here the CDR3 DNA reads TGCACCAGCAGCCAAGAACGGTCCTGTGGCTACACCTTC. The rearrangement joins TRBV1 to TRBJ1-2. TRBV1 counts as a pseudogene. This CDR3 is 13 amino acids long.